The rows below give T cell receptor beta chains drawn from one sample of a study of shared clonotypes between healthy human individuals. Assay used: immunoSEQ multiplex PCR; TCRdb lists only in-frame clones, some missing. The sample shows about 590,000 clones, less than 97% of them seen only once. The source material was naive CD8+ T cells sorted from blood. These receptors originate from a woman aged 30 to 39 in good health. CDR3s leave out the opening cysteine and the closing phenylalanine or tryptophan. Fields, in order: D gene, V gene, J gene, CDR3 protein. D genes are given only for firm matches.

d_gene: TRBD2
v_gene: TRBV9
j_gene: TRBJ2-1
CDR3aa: ASSPGLAGAVNEQF

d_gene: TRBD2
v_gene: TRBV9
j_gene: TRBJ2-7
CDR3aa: ASSGGLADSYEQY

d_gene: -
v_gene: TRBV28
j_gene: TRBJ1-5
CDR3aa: ASSLRDRNQPQH

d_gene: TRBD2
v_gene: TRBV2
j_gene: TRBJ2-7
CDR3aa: ASSLGTSGPYEQY

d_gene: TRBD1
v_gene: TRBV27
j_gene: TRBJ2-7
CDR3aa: ASSLFSAGTGEQY

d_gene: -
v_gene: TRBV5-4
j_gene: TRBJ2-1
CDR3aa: ASSSIREQF

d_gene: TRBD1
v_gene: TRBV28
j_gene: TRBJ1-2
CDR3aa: ASSLTGGYYGYT

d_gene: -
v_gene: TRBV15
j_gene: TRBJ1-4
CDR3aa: ATSRVNEKLF

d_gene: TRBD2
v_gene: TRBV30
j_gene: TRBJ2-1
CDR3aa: AWSNGLASNEQF

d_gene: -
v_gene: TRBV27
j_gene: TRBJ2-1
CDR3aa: ASSLSTSYNEQF

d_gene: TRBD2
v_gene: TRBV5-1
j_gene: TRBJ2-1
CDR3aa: ASSWRGSSYNEQF

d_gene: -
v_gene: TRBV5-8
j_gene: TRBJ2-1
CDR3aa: ASSFRPASYNEQF

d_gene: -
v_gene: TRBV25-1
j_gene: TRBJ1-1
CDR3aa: ASSDGTPNTEAF

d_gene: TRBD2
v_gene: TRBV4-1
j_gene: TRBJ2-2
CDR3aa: ASSEGPAGGPGSGELF

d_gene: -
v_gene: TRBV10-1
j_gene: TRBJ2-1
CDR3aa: ASSVSRLPIDGAEQF

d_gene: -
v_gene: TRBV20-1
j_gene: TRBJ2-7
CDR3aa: SALWPYEQY

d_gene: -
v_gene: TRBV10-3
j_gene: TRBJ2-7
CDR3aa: AISPAPVSSTTEQY

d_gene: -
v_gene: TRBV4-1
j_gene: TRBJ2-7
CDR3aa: ASSQDPRTLSYEQY

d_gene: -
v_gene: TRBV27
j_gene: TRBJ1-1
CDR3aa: ASSLGALNTEAF

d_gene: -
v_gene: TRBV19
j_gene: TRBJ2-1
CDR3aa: ASSILSPYNEQF

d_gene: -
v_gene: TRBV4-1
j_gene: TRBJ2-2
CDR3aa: ASSPTWDTGELF

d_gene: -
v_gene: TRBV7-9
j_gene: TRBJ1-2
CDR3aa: ASSLETDNYGYT

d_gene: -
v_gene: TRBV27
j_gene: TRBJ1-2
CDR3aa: ASSFGGIYT

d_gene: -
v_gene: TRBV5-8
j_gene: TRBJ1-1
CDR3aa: ASSWGSGGNTEAF

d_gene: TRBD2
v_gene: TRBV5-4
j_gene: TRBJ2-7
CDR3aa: ASSITSDEQY

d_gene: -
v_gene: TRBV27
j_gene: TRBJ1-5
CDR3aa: ASSFAGVGQPQH

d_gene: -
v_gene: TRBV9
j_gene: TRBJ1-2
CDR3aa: ASSVDSEFYGYT

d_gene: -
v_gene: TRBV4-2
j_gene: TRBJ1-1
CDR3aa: ASSQDLGMNTEAF

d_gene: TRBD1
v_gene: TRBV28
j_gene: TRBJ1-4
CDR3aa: ASSLEATGGEKLF

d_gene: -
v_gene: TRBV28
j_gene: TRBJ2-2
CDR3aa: ASSFQWGDPSTGELF